This T cell receptor (beta chain) emerged from a study of blood T cell repertoires in COVID-19. As for the study in general: The study drew acute and convalescent COVID-19 samples from the United States, Italy and Spain. In each case, the material was cDNA or gDNA derived from T cells, B-cell-depleted T cells, or PBMCs.

The authors' processing: Researchers report that nucleated cell counts were estimated from reference gene primer amplification. Some clones are missing from TCRdb's copy, which holds only in-frame ones; the method was immunoSEQ multiplex PCR. V, J and clone size derive from that table, while D and trimming were established from the DNA sequence. The data show around 51,000 clones, less than 95% seen once. The CDR3 is 12 amino acids. V shed 7 bases, J shed 8 bases, and the junction held 8 bases outside the gene matches. Germline assignment: CDR1 SQVTM and CDR2 ANQGSEA. The rearrangement links TRBV29-1 to TRBJ2-1; 7 bases line up with TRBD2. The source is an older man with acute or convalescent COVID-19. The specimen sequenced was peripheral blood. The chain's CDR3 is CSAEGTKDEQFF. The CDR3 DNA reads TGCAGCGCCGAAGGGACTAAGGATGAGCAGTTCTTC.